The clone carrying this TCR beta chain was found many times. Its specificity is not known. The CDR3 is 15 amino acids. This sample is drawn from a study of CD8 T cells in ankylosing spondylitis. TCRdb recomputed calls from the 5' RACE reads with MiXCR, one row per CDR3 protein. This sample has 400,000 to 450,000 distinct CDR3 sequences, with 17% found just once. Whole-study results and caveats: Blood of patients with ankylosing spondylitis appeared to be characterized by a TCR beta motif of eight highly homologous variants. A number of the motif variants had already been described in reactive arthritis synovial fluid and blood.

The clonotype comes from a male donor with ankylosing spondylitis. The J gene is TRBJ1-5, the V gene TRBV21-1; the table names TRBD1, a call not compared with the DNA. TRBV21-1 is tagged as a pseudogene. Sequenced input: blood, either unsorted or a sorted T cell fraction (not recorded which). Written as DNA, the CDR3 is TGTGCCAGCAGCAAAGACTCAGGGGCCGGTCAGCCCCAGCATTTT. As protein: CASSKDSGAGQPQHF.